The 7 T cell receptor beta chains below were found in one sample sequenced in a study of blood T cell repertoires in COVID-19. TCRdb's table, derived via immunoSEQ multiplex PCR, lists solely in-frame clones and lacks some. The data contain approximately 94,000 clones, roughly 88% of them seen just once; the ten biggest clones take up 6.5% to 9.5%. The sample comprised peripheral blood. The receptors originated from a woman in her 70s with acute or convalescent COVID-19.

This chain links TRBV5-1 with TRBJ1-5; D perhaps matches TRBD1 (6 bases). From germline, CDR1 is SGHRS and CDR2 YFSETQ. Trimming shortened V by 3 bases and J by 2 bases, and 9 bases separated the two germline ends. The CDR3 runs to 14 residues. The CDR3 is CASSSAGGNQPQHF. Here the CDR3 DNA reads TGCGCCAGCAGCTCGGCAGGGGGCAATCAGCCCCAGCATTTT.

This rearrangement joins TRBV27 to TRBJ1-5; 12 nucleotides align to TRBD1. This CDR3 comprises 16 residues. V gave up 6 bases and J gave up 8 bases; unmatched junction bases: 11. Germline-derived CDR1 and CDR2 are MNHEY and SMNVEV (reference sequence). The CDR3 DNA reads as TGTGCCAGCAGCCGTACCGGGACAGGGGGCGCGGAGCCCCAGCATTTT. The encoded protein is CASSRTGTGGAEPQHF.

V gene TRBV7-2 combines with J gene TRBJ2-5, with a possible D match to TRBD2 (7 bases). The CDR3 runs to 15 residues. The V end lost 1 base, the J end lost 4 bases, and 13 bases lay between the germline ends. Germline V CDR1 and CDR2: SGHTA, FQGNSA. The CDR3 sequence is CASSLVGGATETQYF. CDR3 coding DNA: TGTGCCAGCAGCTTAGTAGGGGGGGCGACAGAGACCCAGTACTTC.

V gene TRBV28 combines with J gene TRBJ1-6; 12 nucleotides align to TRBD1. CDR3 size: 14 residues. The germline V gene has CDR1 MDHEN and CDR2 SYDVKM. V lost 5 bases, J lost 7 bases, and 0 bases stayed unmatched. The CDR3 loop is CASSGTGGNSPLHF. DNA of the CDR3: TGTGCCAGCAGTGGGACAGGGGGCAATTCACCCCTCCACTTT.

The chain has TRBV6-2 or TRBV6-3 and TRBJ1-1; TRBD1 matches at 7 bases. V was pared by 5 bases and J by 8 bases, with 14 bases of the junction left unmatched. This CDR3 spans 15 amino acids. Per germline, CDR1 MNHEY and CDR2 SVGEGT. The CDR3 nucleotides read TGTGCCAGCAGTCGAATCACCCGACAGGGTGCGGAAGCTTTCTTT. It is translated as CASSRITRQGAEAFF.

The chain joins TRBV11-2 to TRBJ2-2; D is unclear. Germline assignment: CDR1 SGHAT and CDR2 FQNNGV. V shed 1 base and J shed 4 bases, with 7 bases lying between them. This CDR3 region has 14 residues. The CDR3 nucleotides read TGTGCCAGCAGCTTAGGGCTGGCCACCGGGGAGCTGTTTTTT. Its translation is CASSLGLATGELFF.

This clone showed up just a few times. The gene calls are TRBV5-1 and TRBJ1-1; D is ambiguous. V shed 2 bases and J shed 4 bases, with 15 bases lying between them. The V gene's germline CDR1 is SGHRS and CDR2 YFSETQ. The CDR3 length is 15 residues. CDR3 nucleotides: TGCGCCAGCAGCTTATATAACACGGGGAGCACTGAAGCTTTCTTT. This sequence encodes CASSLYNTGSTEAFF.